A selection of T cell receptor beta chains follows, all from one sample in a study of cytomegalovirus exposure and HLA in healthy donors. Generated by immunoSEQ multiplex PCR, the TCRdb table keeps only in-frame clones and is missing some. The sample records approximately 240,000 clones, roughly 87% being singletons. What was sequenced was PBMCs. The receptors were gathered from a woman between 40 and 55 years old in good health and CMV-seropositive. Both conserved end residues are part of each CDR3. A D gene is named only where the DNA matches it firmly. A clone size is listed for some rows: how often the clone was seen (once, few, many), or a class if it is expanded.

CASSPPGTGNYGYTF	TGTGCCAGCAGTCCACCCGGGACAGGAAACTATGGCTACACCTTC	TRBD1	15	TRBV2	TRBJ1-2	once
CASSPRQGAREQYF	TGTGCCAGCAGCCCACGGCAGGGGGCGCGGGAGCAGTACTTC	TRBD1	14	TRBV7-2	TRBJ2-7	.
CASSLAIGDQETQYF	TGTGCTAGCAGCTTAGCGATAGGGGACCAAGAGACCCAGTACTTC	.	15	TRBV7-7	TRBJ2-5	.
CAWRPRVWTEAFF	TGTGCCTGGAGGCCGAGGGTATGGACTGAAGCTTTCTTT	.	13	TRBV30	TRBJ1-1	.
CASSLEGHQPQHF	TGTGCCAGCAGCTTAGAGGGGCATCAGCCCCAGCATTTT	.	13	TRBV7-9	TRBJ1-5	.
CASRPPGLAGGTGELFF	TGTGCCAGCAGACCCCCGGGACTAGCGGGGGGCACCGGGGAGCTGTTTTTT	TRBD2	17	TRBV5-6	TRBJ2-2	few
CAWSESELNYGYTF	TGTGCCTGGAGTGAGTCCGAACTTAACTATGGCTACACCTTC	.	14	TRBV30	TRBJ1-2	.
CASSRGQGVIYEQYF	TGCGCCAGCAGCAGGGGACAGGGAGTAATCTACGAGCAGTACTTC	TRBD1	15	TRBV5-1	TRBJ2-7	.
CASSDWLAGNTGELFF	TGTGCCAGCAGTGATTGGCTAGCGGGGAACACCGGGGAGCTGTTTTTT	TRBD2	16	TRBV6-1	TRBJ2-2	.
CASSLEPGRMNTEAFF	TGCGCCAGCAGCTTGGAGCCAGGTCGGATGAACACTGAAGCTTTCTTT	.	16	TRBV5-1	TRBJ1-1	.
CASSVRGRDSYEQYF	TGCGCCAGCAGTGTCAGGGGGCGTGACTCCTACGAGCAGTACTTC	TRBD1	15	TRBV10-1	TRBJ2-7	.
CASSPLGLARGNTIYF	TGTGCCAGCAGCCCGCTCGGACTGGCTCGGGGAAACACCATATATTTT	.	16	TRBV11-3	TRBJ1-3	few
CASSPKDFSPPMGNTMYF	TGTGCCAGCAGTCCGAAGGACTTCTCACCTCCAATGGGAAACACCATGTATTTT	.	18	TRBV27	TRBJ1-3	.
CASSSSRFTGETQYF	TGCGCCAGCAGCTCGTCCCGTTTTACGGGGGAGACCCAGTACTTC	.	15	TRBV5-1	TRBJ2-5	.
CASSVGYNEQFF	TGTGCCAGCAGCGTCGGGTACAATGAGCAGTTCTTC	.	12	TRBV9	TRBJ2-1	.
CASSVVDSRSDNEQFF	TGTGCCAGCAGCGTTGTAGATTCCAGGTCCGACAATGAGCAGTTCTTC	.	16	TRBV4-2	TRBJ2-1	.
CASSQVDRTRARHNEQFF	TGCGCCAGCAGCCAAGTTGACAGGACTAGGGCCAGGCACAATGAGCAGTTCTTC	.	18	TRBV4-1	TRBJ2-1	.
CASREDRGVYEAFF	TGTGCCAGCAGGGAGGACAGGGGAGTGTATGAAGCTTTCTTT	TRBD1	14	TRBV6-5	TRBJ1-1	.
CSVLKGDGYGYTF	TGCAGCGTTCTAAAGGGGGACGGCTATGGCTACACCTTC	.	13	TRBV29-1	TRBJ1-2	.
CASSMGTSGANVLTF	TGTGCCAGTAGTATGGGGACTTCTGGGGCCAACGTCCTGACTTTC	.	15	TRBV19	TRBJ2-6	.
CASSLAYGTGVEQYF	TGTGCCAGCAGCTTGGCCTATGGGACAGGGGTCGAGCAGTACTTC	TRBD1	15	TRBV5-4	TRBJ2-7	.
CASSSWTGQTDTQYF	TGTGCCAGCAGCTCATGGACAGGGCAAACAGATACGCAGTATTTT	TRBD1	15	TRBV5-8	TRBJ2-3	.
CASSLVGTGVDEQFF	TGTGCCAGCAGCTTAGTGGGGACAGGGGTGGATGAGCAGTTCTTC	TRBD1	15	TRBV7-6	TRBJ2-1	.
CASSTLTGNPGKGYTF	TGTGCCAGCAGTACCCTGACAGGGAACCCCGGGAAAGGCTACACCTTC	TRBD1	16	TRBV6-6	TRBJ1-2	.
CASSLEGQANTGELFF	TGCGCCAGCAGCTTGGAGGGACAGGCGAACACCGGGGAGCTGTTTTTT	TRBD1	16	TRBV5-1	TRBJ2-2	once
CASSYGLGGYGYTF	TGTGCCAGCAGTTACGGTCTTGGAGGCTATGGCTACACCTTC	.	14	TRBV6-5	TRBJ1-2	.
CASSAASGRIYEQYF	TGTGCCAGCAGCGCGGCCAGCGGGAGGATATACGAGCAGTACTTC	TRBD2	15	TRBV7-2	TRBJ2-7	.
CAIKGDTGEQYF	TGTGCCATCAAAGGGGATACAGGCGAGCAGTACTTC	.	12	TRBV10-3	TRBJ2-7	few
CASSRLAQGEQFF	TGTGCCAGTAGCCGACTAGCTCAGGGTGAGCAGTTCTTC	TRBD2	13	TRBV19	TRBJ2-1	.
CASSLEGGLRGYGYTF	TGTGCCAGCAGCTTAGAGGGGGGGCTCAGGGGCTATGGCTACACCTTC	.	16	TRBV7-2	TRBJ1-2	.
CATLTGGLETQYF	TGTGCCACCCTTACCGGGGGTCTAGAGACCCAGTACTTC	.	13	TRBV2	TRBJ2-5	.
CASSLDRGRSEKLFF	TGTGCCAGCAGCTTGGACAGGGGGCGATCTGAAAAACTGTTTTTT	TRBD1	15	TRBV5-4	TRBJ1-4	.
CASSLGPSGGQNEQYF	TGTGCCAGCAGCTTAGGCCCTAGCGGGGGACAAAACGAGCAGTACTTC	TRBD2	16	TRBV5-5	TRBJ2-7	once
CAISGVGNTEAFF	TGTGCCATCAGTGGTGTCGGGAACACTGAAGCTTTCTTT	.	13	TRBV10-3	TRBJ1-1	.
CASSRGAGLNTGELFF	TGTGCCAGCAGTCGAGGGGCGGGGTTGAACACCGGGGAGCTGTTTTTT	.	16	TRBV9	TRBJ2-2	few
CASSQTSGYEQYF	TGTGCCAGCAGCCAGACTAGCGGCTACGAGCAGTACTTC	TRBD2	13	TRBV7-9	TRBJ2-7	few
CASSIVSGRFYNEQFF	TGTGCCAGTAGTATCGTCTCAGGCAGATTCTACAATGAGCAGTTCTTC	.	16	TRBV19	TRBJ2-1	once
CASSLAFIETQYF	TGTGCCAGCAGCTTGGCTTTCATCGAGACCCAGTACTTC	.	13	TRBV7-9	TRBJ2-5	.
CASSSRTSGGSYEQYF	TGTGCCAGCAGCTCTCGGACTAGCGGGGGGAGCTACGAGCAGTACTTC	TRBD2	16	TRBV7-6	TRBJ2-7	.
CASSDSRQPNSPLHF	TGTGCCAGCAGTGACTCCCGACAGCCAAATTCACCCCTCCACTTT	.	15	TRBV6-4	TRBJ1-6	.
CASSGGGDTQYF	TGTGCCAGCAGCGGAGGGGGAGATACGCAGTATTTT	.	12	TRBV9	TRBJ2-3	.
CASSNRGYRNEQYF	TGTGCCAGCAGTAACAGGGGGTATAGGAACGAGCAGTACTTC	TRBD1	14	TRBV6-5	TRBJ2-7	.
CASSRRAGGEKLFF	TGTGCCAGCAGTCGGAGGGCGGGAGGGGAAAAACTGTTTTTT	.	14	TRBV27	TRBJ1-4	.
CASSLVRGGLLDTQYF	TGTGCCAGCAGCTTAGTGCGGGGGGGCTTGCTAGATACGCAGTATTTT	TRBD2	16	TRBV13	TRBJ2-3	.
CASTTTGLRGELFF	TGTGCTAGCACTACAACTGGGCTTAGGGGGGAGCTGTTTTTT	.	14	TRBV7-7	TRBJ2-2	.
CASSYRGTYEQYF	TGTGCCAGCAGCTACCGGGGGACCTACGAGCAGTACTTC	.	13	TRBV5-4	TRBJ2-7	.
CASRLGERNTEAFF	TGCGCCAGCCGACTAGGGGAGAGAAACACTGAAGCTTTCTTT	.	14	TRBV5-1	TRBJ1-1	.
CASSRPGTENGYTF	TGTGCCAGCAGCCGACCCGGGACAGAGAATGGCTACACCTTC	TRBD1	14	TRBV7-9	TRBJ1-2	.
CASSTGTRRYEQYF	TGTGCCAGCAGCACCGGGACACGAAGATACGAGCAGTACTTC	.	14	TRBV7-2	TRBJ2-7	few
CASSVDRVQETQYF	TGTGCCAGTTCAGTGGACAGGGTCCAAGAGACCCAGTACTTC	TRBD1	14	TRBV2	TRBJ2-5	.
CASSPTGFSGYTF	TGTGCCAGTAGTCCCACAGGCTTTTCGGGCTACACCTTC	.	13	TRBV19	TRBJ1-2	.
CSVGRRGGLITTDTQYF	TGCAGCGTTGGTCGGCGGGGAGGTCTAATTACCACAGATACGCAGTATTTT	.	17	TRBV29-1	TRBJ2-3	once
CASSALAGGTDTQYF	TGTGCCAGCAGTGCGCTAGCGGGAGGTACAGATACGCAGTATTTT	TRBD2	15	TRBV6-5	TRBJ2-3	.
CAISEEGDVNIQYF	TGTGCCATCAGTGAAGAGGGAGATGTAAACATTCAGTACTTC	.	14	TRBV10-3	TRBJ2-4	.
CASSEDREYKAFF	TGTGCCAGCTCAGAGGACAGGGAGTACAAAGCTTTCTTT	TRBD1	13	TRBV18	TRBJ1-1	.
CASSQDPFLYNEQFF	TGCGCCAGCAGCCAAGATCCGTTCCTCTACAATGAGCAGTTCTTC	.	15	TRBV4-3	TRBJ2-1	.